This entry describes one T cell receptor beta chain. Its antigen is unidentified. The data were obtained in a study of response to subunit inactivated influenza vaccine. TCRdb recomputed calls from the RT-PCR reads with MiXCR, one row per CDR3 protein. The sample has hundreds of thousands of distinct CDR3 sequences; 15% to 20% are singletons. This CDR3 is 15 amino acids long. Deletions cut 5 bases from V and 5 bases from J, with 18 bases between. Germline V gene lookup returns CDR1 SGHVS and CDR2 FQNEAQ. Study-wide points: Authors suggested each seasonal influenza vaccination recruits few new T cells.

This sequence was found in a man in his fifties who received an inactivated influenza vaccine. The chain employs TRBV7-8 and TRBJ2-5; no firm D call. The sample consisted of PBMCs from blood, taken around 5 days after vaccination. The CDR3 here is CASSLGALQEETQYF. The CDR3 DNA sequence: TGTGCCAGCAGCCTCGGTGCGTTGCAAGAGGAGACCCAGTACTTC.